This entry lists 32 T cell receptor beta chains sequenced from one sample in a study of shared clonotypes between healthy human individuals. TCRdb's copy holds only in-frame clones and misses some; the assay was immunoSEQ multiplex PCR. The table has roughly 2.4 million clones, under 97% seen once. Sequenced input: naive CD4+ T cells sorted from blood. Subset given: CD45RA+ positively selected. The source is a man between 18 and 29 years old in good health.

The genes are TRBV19 and TRBJ1-2, with TRBD1 identical over 7 bases. V lost 3 bases, J lost 7 bases, and 14 bases stayed unmatched. CDR1 is LNHDA and CDR2 is SQIVND in the germline V gene (reference sequence). The CDR3 spans 16 residues. As DNA, the CDR3 is TGTGCCAGTAGTATTAGACTCCTCGAGGGGGCGACTGGCTACACCTTC. Translation: CASSIRLLEGATGYTF.

This clone has a single count. The chain employs TRBV27 and TRBJ2-3; D gene unclear. Trimming took 6 bases from V and 6 from J, leaving 16 bases between them. Germline V CDR1 and CDR2: MNHEY, SMNVEV (reference sequence). The CDR3 has 14 residues. DNA of the CDR3: TGTGCCAGCAGAACTATCGTTGGTGCGGATACGCAGTATTTT. Encoded protein: CASRTIVGADTQYF.

Comments on this clone: The same CDR3 arises from other DNA sequences in this sample as well. The rearrangement uses TRBV5-8 and TRBJ1-4, with D unresolved. The germline CDR1 and CDR2 sequences are SGHTS and YDEGEE. This CDR3 region has 14 residues. The V end lost 0 bases, the J end lost 4 bases, and 7 bases lay between the germline ends. CDR3: CASSLGQINEKLFF. For the CDR3, the DNA is TGTGCCAGCAGCTTGGGGCAGATTAATGAAAAACTGTTTTTT. Based on the CDR3 plus reference TRBV5-8 and TRBJ1-4, the full variable domain is EAGVTQSPTHLIKTRGQQATLRCSPISGHTSVYWYQQALGLGLQFLLWYDEGEERNRGNFPPRFSGRQFPNYSSELNVNALELEDSALYLCASSLGQINEKLFFGSGTQLSVL.

This clone occurred once. The V gene is TRBV28, the J gene TRBJ1-2, with 9 positions matching TRBD1. The CDR3 contains 14 residues. Trimming at V came to 5 bases and at J to 8 bases, leaving 9 bases not matched to a gene. Germline CDR1 and CDR2: MDHEN and SYDVKM. CDR3 protein: CASSPSDRGWGYTF. DNA of the CDR3: TGTGCCAGCAGTCCGTCCGACAGGGGGTGGGGCTACACCTTC.

The CDR3 DNA sequence: TGTGCCAGCTCACCACCCGGACTAGCCGATGAGCAGTTCTTC. Protein sequence: CASSPPGLADEQFF. The J gene is TRBJ2-1, the V gene TRBV18, with 8 bases identical to TRBD2. From germline, CDR1 is KGHSH and CDR2 LQKENI. After removal of 0 bases from V and 8 bases from J, the junction contained 3 bases not matched to a gene. This CDR3 spans 14 amino acids.

The chain recombines TRBV5-1 with TRBJ2-1, with TRBD1 matching 12 bases. From germline, CDR1 is SGHRS and CDR2 YFSETQ. J lost 7 bases, V lost 7 bases, and 3 bases had no gene match. The CDR3 is 13 residues long. The CDR3 loop reads CASGTGGSNEQFF. The CDR3, as DNA: TGCGCCAGCGGGACAGGGGGCTCAAATGAGCAGTTCTTC.

The V call is TRBV5-1, the J call TRBJ2-3, with 7 bases that match TRBD2. Germline CDR1 SGHRS, CDR2 YFSETQ. This CDR3 comprises 15 residues. Trimming removed 0 bases from V and 3 bases from J; junction bases left unmatched: 4. As DNA, the CDR3 is TGCGCCAGCAGCTTGGCCGGGACTACGACAGATACGCAGTATTTT. Translated: CASSLAGTTTDTQYF.

The chain couples TRBV2 to TRBJ1-2, with 8 bases aligning to TRBD1. This CDR3 spans 14 amino acids. Germline CDR1 is SNHLY and CDR2 is FYNNEI. The V segment lost 4 bases and the J segment 2 bases; nucleotides outside the gene matches: 3. The CDR3 DNA reads TGTGCCAGCAGTGTCGGACAGGGAAACTATGGCTACACCTTC. Its protein is CASSVGQGNYGYTF.

The rearrangement uses TRBV5-1 and TRBJ1-6; D is undetermined. Germline V CDR1 and CDR2: SGHRS, YFSETQ. V gave up 0 bases and J gave up 11 bases, with 9 bases separating them. This CDR3 comprises 13 residues. The CDR3 DNA sequence: TGCGCCAGCAGCTTGGTGGTCTCGGCACCCCTCCACTTT. This codes for CASSLVVSAPLHF.

About this clone itself: This CDR3 is also generated by other DNA sequences in the sample. The CDR3 reads CASSLGGNYGYTF. CDR3 nucleotides: TGTGCCAGCAGCTTAGGGGGTAACTATGGCTACACCTTC. J is TRBJ1-2 and V is TRBV7-8, with D unclear. This CDR3 is 13 amino acids long. Per germline, CDR1 SGHVS and CDR2 FQNEAQ. Deletions cut 1 base from V and 1 base from J, with 4 bases between.

The rearrangement joins TRBV19 to TRBJ2-7; D not resolved. This CDR3 is 13 amino acids long. Trimming removed 1 base from V and 5 bases from J, with 9 bases in between. The germline V gene encodes CDR1 LNHDA and CDR2 SQIVND (reference sequence). CDR3 sequence reads: CASSIAAKNEQYF. The CDR3 DNA follows: TGTGCCAGTAGTATAGCCGCCAAGAACGAGCAGTACTTC.

V and J are TRBV30 and TRBJ1-3; D may be TRBD1 (5 bases). Trimming shortened V by 3 bases and J by 0 bases, and 21 bases separated the two germline ends. From germline, CDR1 is GTSNPN and CDR2 SVGIG (reference sequence). The CDR3 extends over 18 amino acids. This CDR3 reads CAWRGQGEILFSGNTIYF. The CDR3 DNA reads TGTGCCTGGAGGGGCCAGGGCGAAATATTATTCTCTGGAAACACCATATATTTT.

The gene calls are TRBV6-1 and TRBJ2-2, with D possibly being TRBD1 or TRBD2 (7 bases each). This CDR3 comprises 13 residues. V lost 6 bases and J 7 bases, leaving 12 bases between the germline ends. Per germline, CDR1 MNHNS and CDR2 SASEGT. CDR3 in DNA: TGTGCCAGCAGGCAGGGGGAGGGCGGGGAGCTGTTTTTT. Protein sequence: CASRQGEGGELFF.

The V gene is TRBV28, the J gene TRBJ2-6, with TRBD1 matching over 8 bases. The CDR3 has 17 amino acids. Germline trimming cut 7 bases from V and 4 bases from J; bases unmatched to any gene: 12. The germline V gene has CDR1 MDHEN and CDR2 SYDVKM. CDR3 protein: CASTLRQGASGANVLTF. The CDR3 nucleotides read TGTGCCAGCACCTTGAGGCAGGGGGCGTCCGGGGCCAACGTCCTGACTTTC.

V usage is TRBV4-1 and J usage is TRBJ2-1; TRBD2 matches at 9 bases. Germline-derived CDR1 and CDR2 are MGHRA and YSYEKL. The ends lost 3 bases at V and 0 bases at J; junction bases unmatched: 6. This CDR3 has 17 residues. DNA for the CDR3: TGCGCCAGCAGCCACCTCCTAGCGGGGTTCTCCTACAATGAGCAGTTCTTC. It codes for CASSHLLAGFSYNEQFF.

Remarks on this clone: The same CDR3 also results from other DNA sequences found in this sample. V is TRBV5-4 and J is TRBJ1-6; 12 bases are a match to TRBD1. With 4 bases clipped from V and 7 bases from J, the junction kept 3 bases outside the gene matches. CDR3 length equals 15 residues. Germline V gives CDR1 SGHNT, CDR2 YYREEE (reference sequence). The CDR3: CASSGTGGENSPLHF. In DNA, the CDR3 is TGTGCCAGCAGCGGGACAGGGGGCGAGAATTCACCCCTCCACTTT.

The rearrangement links TRBV6-4 to TRBJ1-6; no definite D call. The CDR3 runs 13 residues. V lost 8 bases, J lost 8 bases, and 13 bases lay in between. The germline V gene encodes CDR1 MRHNA and CDR2 SNTAGT. The CDR3 nucleotides are TGTGCCAGCGCCGAGACGGTATATTCACCCCTCCACTTT. Its protein is CASAETVYSPLHF.

The count of this clone is one. This chain uses TRBV11-2 with TRBJ2-7; TRBD1 matches at 10 bases. From germline, CDR1 is SGHAT and CDR2 FQNNGV. The CDR3 is made up of 16 amino acids. V shed 0 bases and J 3 bases; nucleotides not matched to a gene: 5. This CDR3 reads CASSLDLGTGDYEQYF. In DNA form, the CDR3 reads TGTGCCAGCAGCTTAGATCTCGGGACAGGGGACTACGAGCAGTACTTC.

This CDR3 reads CASSFGQYNEQFF. In DNA, the CDR3 is TGTGCCAGCAGCTTCGGACAATACAATGAGCAGTTCTTC. The V and J genes are TRBV7-6 and TRBJ2-1; a weak D match, TRBD1 (5 bases). This CDR3 contains 13 residues. Germline-derived CDR1 and CDR2 are SGHVS and FNYEAQ. The germline V and J ends were trimmed by 3 bases and 4 bases, with 7 bases remaining between them.

With respect to this clone: The sample has other DNA sequences that encode this CDR3 too. The V gene is TRBV11-2, the J gene TRBJ2-7, with 7 bases matching TRBD2. The CDR3 is 13 residues long. V lost 4 bases and J lost 0; bases outside the gene matches: 0. Germline V CDR1 and CDR2: SGHAT, FQNNGV. CDR3 residues: CASSWGGSYEQYF. CDR3 bases: TGTGCCAGCAGCTGGGGGGGCTCCTACGAGCAGTACTTC.

The chain has TRBV9 and TRBJ1-1, with TRBD1 matching 8 bases. This CDR3 is built from 14 residues. V was clipped by 4 bases and J by 4 bases; unmatched bases: 6. CDR1 and CDR2 from the germline V gene are SGDLS and YYNGEE. The CDR3 nucleotides read TGTGCCAGCAGCAGCAGGGGGCTGGGCACTGAAGCTTTCTTT. This gives the protein CASSSRGLGTEAFF.

This chain joins TRBV19 and TRBJ2-3; a weak D match, TRBD1 (6 bases). The germline V gene has CDR1 LNHDA and CDR2 SQIVND (reference sequence). CDR3 length: 13 amino acids. Trimming cost V 7 bases and J 2 bases, with 10 bases left between them. Here the CDR3 reads CASNQGTTDTQYF. The CDR3 bases are TGTGCCAGTAACCAGGGGACCACAGATACGCAGTATTTT.

The chain combines TRBV5-6 with TRBJ2-7; 9 positions agree with TRBD1. Losses at the gene ends were 5 bases for V and 6 bases for J; bases not matched to a gene: 6. CDR1 and CDR2 (germline): SGHDT, YYEEEE. CDR3 size: 13 residues. The CDR3 reads CASRGTGFSEQYF. The CDR3 DNA reads TGTGCCAGCAGAGGGACAGGGTTCAGCGAGCAGTACTTC.

A single count supports this clone. The J gene is TRBJ2-2, the V gene TRBV7-3; D is uncertain. The CDR3 has 16 residues. Trimming shortened V by 2 bases and J by 0 bases, and 10 bases separated the two germline ends. Germline CDR1 SGHTA, CDR2 FQGTGA. CDR3 region: CASSLFGIANTGELFF. Written as DNA, the CDR3 is TGTGCCAGCAGCTTATTTGGGATTGCGAACACCGGGGAGCTGTTTTTT.

This clone was observed a single time. This chain joins TRBV6-5 and TRBJ2-7, with 13 bases aligning to TRBD2. Germline V CDR1 and CDR2: MNHEY, SVGAGI. CDR3 length: 16 amino acids. V was clipped by 0 bases and J by 2 bases; unmatched bases: 1. CDR3 sequence reads: CASSYSGTSGAYEQYF. Written as DNA, the CDR3 is TGTGCCAGCAGTTACTCTGGGACTAGCGGGGCCTACGAGCAGTACTTC.

V is TRBV23-1 and J is TRBJ2-7, with 10 nucleotides matching TRBD1. TRBV23-1 has ORF status, its function being uncertain. This CDR3 comprises 16 residues. J lost 1 base, V lost 6 bases, and 9 bases had no gene match. In DNA form, the CDR3 reads TGCGCCAGCAGCGGTAAAGGGACAGGGGAATCCTACGAGCAGTACTTC. Its protein product is CASSGKGTGESYEQYF.

The chain joins TRBV6-1 to TRBJ2-7; TRBD1 aligns across 7 bases. Germline trimming cut 6 bases from V and 4 bases from J; bases unmatched to any gene: 6. Germline loops: CDR1 MNHNS, CDR2 SASEGT. CDR3 size: 13 residues. In nucleotides, the CDR3 is TGTGCCAGCAGATGGCAGGGGGAGTACGAGCAGTACTTC. Translation gives CASRWQGEYEQYF.

This chain connects TRBV15 to TRBJ2-2, with 9 positions matching TRBD1. CDR3 size: 17 residues. V trimming: 2 bases; J trimming: 2 bases; junction bases outside the gene matches: 6. Germline V gene lookup returns CDR1 LNHNV and CDR2 YYDKDF (reference sequence). CDR3 region: CATSRSKGQGNTGELFF. CDR3 in DNA: TGTGCCACCAGCAGATCTAAGGGACAGGGAAACACCGGGGAGCTGTTTTTT. Full variable domain (missing parts from reference TRBV15 and TRBJ2-2): DAMVIQNPRYQVTQFGKPVTLSCSQTLNHNVMYWYQQKSSQAPKLLFHYYDKDFNNEADTPDNFQSRRPNTSFCFLDIRSPGLGDTAMYLCATSRSKGQGNTGELFFGEGSRLTVL.

This clone was recorded once. J is TRBJ1-2 and V is TRBV7-2; D is uncertain. The CDR3 sequence is 12 residues long. Trimming took 3 bases from V and 8 from J, leaving 10 bases between them. Germline V gene lookup returns CDR1 SGHTA and CDR2 FQGNSA. CDR3 residues: CASSFLTPGYTF. The CDR3 region has the DNA TGTGCCAGCAGCTTTTTGACGCCGGGCTACACCTTC. Drawing the rest from reference TRBV7-2 and TRBJ1-2, the complete variable domain is GAGVSQSPSNKVTEKGKDVELRCDPISGHTALYWYRQSLGQGLEFLIYFQGNSAPDKSGLPSDRFSAERTGGSVSTLTIQRTQQEDSAVYLCASSFLTPGYTFGSGTRLTVV.

V and J are TRBV7-2 and TRBJ2-5; D is possibly TRBD2 (6 bases). Germline V gene sequence: CDR1 SGHTA, CDR2 FQGNSA. Trimming removed 5 bases from V and 2 bases from J, with 12 bases in between. The CDR3 sequence is 14 residues long. The CDR3 here is CASSRKAGQETQYF. DNA for the CDR3: TGTGCCAGCAGCCGCAAGGCGGGACAAGAGACCCAGTACTTC.

The chain recombines TRBV5-4 with TRBJ2-3; TRBD2 aligns across 8 bases. In germline, CDR1 is SGHNT, CDR2 YYREEE (reference sequence). The CDR3 sequence is 17 residues long. Trimming at V came to 4 bases and at J to 0 bases, leaving 10 bases not matched to a gene. The DNA for the CDR3 is TGTGCCAGCAGCGGCGGACCGGGGGGGCCTAGCACAGATACGCAGTATTTT. Translation gives CASSGGPGGPSTDTQYF.

The chain has TRBV2 and TRBJ2-2, with D tentatively TRBD1 (6 bases). Germline V gene data show CDR1 as SNHLY and CDR2 as FYNNEI. The CDR3 has 15 amino acids. Trimming took 4 bases from V and 3 from J, leaving 12 bases between them. The CDR3 is CASSGQQGDTGELFF. In DNA, the CDR3 is TGTGCCAGCAGTGGGCAACAGGGAGACACCGGGGAGCTGTTTTTT.